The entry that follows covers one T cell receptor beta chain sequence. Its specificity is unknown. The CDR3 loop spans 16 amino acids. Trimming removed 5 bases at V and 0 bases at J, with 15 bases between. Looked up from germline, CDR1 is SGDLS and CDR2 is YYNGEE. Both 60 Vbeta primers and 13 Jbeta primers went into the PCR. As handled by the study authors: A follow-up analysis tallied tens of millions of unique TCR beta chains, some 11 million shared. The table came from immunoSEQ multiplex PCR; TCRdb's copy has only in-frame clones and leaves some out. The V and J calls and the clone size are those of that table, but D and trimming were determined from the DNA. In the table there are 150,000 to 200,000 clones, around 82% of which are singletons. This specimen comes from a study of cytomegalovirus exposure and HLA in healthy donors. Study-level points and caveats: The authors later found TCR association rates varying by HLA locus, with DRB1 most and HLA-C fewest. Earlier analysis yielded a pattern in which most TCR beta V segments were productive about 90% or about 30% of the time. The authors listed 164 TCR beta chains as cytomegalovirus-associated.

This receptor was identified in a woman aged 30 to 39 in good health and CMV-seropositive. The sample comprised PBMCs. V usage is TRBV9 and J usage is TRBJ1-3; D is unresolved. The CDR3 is CASSGGLQNSGNTIYF. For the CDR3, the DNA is TGTGCCAGCAGTGGAGGATTGCAGAACTCTGGAAACACCATATATTTT.